This T cell receptor beta chain derives from a study of T cells expressing NK-cell markers (dated by TCRdb to between 2020 and 2021). At the level of the whole study: Fewer than ten donors provided sorted CD3+CD56+NKG2C+, CD3+CD56+NKG2C- and CD3+CD56-NKG2C+ T-cell subsets, whose TCR beta-chain repertoires were profiled. Of the eight sequenced donors, seven were found to be HCMV-seropositive and one was found to be HCMV-seronegative. The study sequenced eight donors, all healthy volunteers chosen at random: three men and five women. The libraries were sequenced on Illumina HiSeq 2000/2500, MiSeq or NextSeq, producing 2 x 150 bp reads. The research as a whole found: In six donors, the dominant CD3+CD56+NKG2C+ clonotypes were among the top 10 CD8+ clonotypes and accounted for roughly 1.0-8% of CD8+ T cells. Those dominant clonotypes were again the most abundant among CD3+CD56-NKG2C+ cells in a handful of donors, at about 28.3-65%. It remained unclear whether the expanded NKG2C-expressing T cell clones were specific for HCMV antigens.

From a lookup of the germline V gene (reference sequence), CDR1 and CDR2 are DFQATT and SNEGSKA. The cysteine opens and the phenylalanine closes a CDR3 of 17 amino acids. There is no recorded DNA. Concerning this clonotype: No cognate antigen has been identified for it.

To determine HCMV serostatus, a commercial ELISA kit was used to detect HCMV-specific IgG in serum. Peripheral blood mononuclear cells were isolated from blood by Ficoll density gradient centrifugation. TCRdb records Illumina HiSeq 2000 as the sequencer. TCR beta cDNA libraries were prepared using 5'RACE template switching, which introduced a universal primer site and unique molecular identifiers. Priming for cDNA synthesis came from the TCR beta constant segment, and two successive PCR amplification steps followed. The original methods were these. MIGEC was used to demultiplex reads and group reads by UMI, and MiTCR was used to assemble and quantify clonotypes. To exclude erroneous sequences, any TCR cDNA sequence not supported by at least two reads was discarded. The tcR package was used for downstream repertoire analysis, with clonotypes matched between fractions based on CDR3 nucleotide sequence plus V segment. VDJmatch was used to annotate antigen specificity against VDJdb, with one amino acid substitution in CDR3 allowed. TCRdb reprocessed the reads and assigns one entry to each CDR3 protein sequence, leaving out DNA. The V and J calls follow TCRdb's processing rather than the paper's. This sample's records show 350,000 to 400,000 distinct CDR3 sequences. The top ten clonotypes cover about 11% of the sample.

Sequencing was performed on blood T cells: a sorted CD56 or NKG2C T cell subset, CD4+ or CD8+ T cells, or bulk PBMC T cells (not recorded which). The sequence came from a woman aged 45 to 65 in good health. Donor details come from another sample of the same person, matched by shared clones. Recombination joined TRBV20-1 with TRBJ1-1. CDR3 reads: CSARDPRRSPMNTEAFF.